These 30 T cell receptor beta chains share one sample of origin, sequenced in a study of a mutant IDH1 vaccine in newly diagnosed glioma. No antigen is known for these receptors. TCRdb's copy holds only in-frame clones and misses some; the assay was immunoSEQ multiplex PCR. The sample has tens of thousands of clones; 84% are singletons. Indicated time point: week 23, last vaccination. Each dose delivered 300 ug of mutant IDH1 20-mer peptide subcutaneously with imiquimod. The sequencing used PBMCs, collected from a glioma patient whose treatment included an IDH1 peptide vaccine. Receptors were obtained from a young man with glioma.

The chain carries TRBV6-5 and TRBJ2-3, with D perhaps matching TRBD2 (5 bases). The CDR3 has 15 amino acids. Trimming cost V 4 bases and J 2 bases, with 13 bases left between them. Germline CDR1 reads MNHEY; CDR2 reads SVGAGI. The CDR3 sequence is CASSSPSGLTDTQYF. CDR3 DNA: TGTGCCAGCAGTTCCCCCAGCGGACTCACAGATACGCAGTATTTT.

The rearrangement joins TRBV29-1 to TRBJ1-1; D call uncertain. Per germline, CDR1 SQVTM and CDR2 ANQGSEA. The V and J ends lost 7 bases and 6 bases respectively, with 18 bases between them. The CDR3 consists of 13 residues. Here the CDR3 reads CSAGKVGLAEAFF. CDR3 sequence (DNA): TGCAGCGCTGGGAAGGTCGGTCTCGCTGAAGCTTTCTTT.

V usage is TRBV7-6 and J usage is TRBJ1-2; 9 positions agree with TRBD1. The CDR3 totals 16 residues. V lost 2 bases to trimming and J lost 4 bases; unmatched junction nucleotides: 8. Germline CDR1 and CDR2: SGHVS and FNYEAQ. CDR3 protein: CASSLYPEDRGYGYTF. DNA for the CDR3: TGTGCCAGCAGCTTATACCCCGAGGACAGGGGCTATGGCTACACCTTC.

The J gene is TRBJ2-1, the V gene TRBV9; D might be TRBD2 (6 bases). The V gene's germline CDR1 is SGDLS and CDR2 YYNGEE. Trimming took 0 bases from V and 9 from J, leaving 16 bases between them. This CDR3 region has 15 residues. CDR3 region: CASSVVSRDSGEQFF. CDR3 in DNA: TGTGCCAGCAGCGTAGTGAGCCGGGACTCAGGTGAGCAGTTCTTC.

The gene calls are TRBV27 and TRBJ1-2; D is perhaps TRBD1 (5 bases). CDR3 length: 16 residues. From germline, CDR1 is MNHEY and CDR2 SMNVEV (reference sequence). The V gene lost 3 bases and the J gene lost 8 bases, with 22 bases spanning the gap. The DNA for the CDR3 is TGTGCCAGCAGTTTCGTCCAGGGACTTACCCGGTGGGGCTACACCTTC. It specifies CASSFVQGLTRWGYTF.

This clone is categorized as medium-sized. CDR3 sequence: CASSSGTGEVGEKLFF. In DNA, the CDR3 is TGTGCCAGCAGCTCCGGGACAGGGGAAGTCGGTGAAAAACTGTTTTTT. V and J are TRBV7-9 and TRBJ1-4; the match to TRBD1 covers 10 bases. V was clipped by 4 bases and J by 7 bases; unmatched bases: 9. The CDR3 is made up of 16 amino acids. From germline, CDR1 is SEHNR and CDR2 FQNEAQ (reference sequence). Drawing the rest from reference TRBV7-9 and TRBJ1-4, the complete variable domain is DTGVSQNPRHKITKRGQNVTFRCDPISEHNRLYWYRQTLGQGPEFLTYFQNEAQLEKSRLLSDRFSAERPKGSFSTLEIQRTEQGDSAMYLCASSSGTGEVGEKLFFGSGTQLSVL.

The chain couples TRBV6-5 to TRBJ1-5; TRBD1 is a possible D gene (5 bases). Germline V lookup: CDR1 MNHEY, CDR2 SVGAGI. The CDR3 loop spans 15 amino acids. V lost 5 bases and J 0 bases, leaving 11 bases between the germline ends. The CDR3 bases are TGTGCCAGCAGTCGTCACGACAGTAGCAATCAGCCCCAGCATTTT. Amino acid sequence: CASSRHDSSNQPQHF.

The sample holds one count of this clone. This sequence joins TRBV7-9 and TRBJ2-7; D is possibly TRBD1 (5 bases). Germline V lookup: CDR1 SEHNR, CDR2 FQNEAQ (reference sequence). The CDR3 is made up of 14 amino acids. The V end was cut by 3 bases, the J end by 5 bases, with 14 bases between. CDR3 region: CASSFAGDSNEQYF. CDR3 coding DNA: TGTGCCAGCAGCTTCGCTGGAGACAGCAACGAGCAGTACTTC.

The chain joins TRBV28 to TRBJ2-2; 8 nucleotides align to TRBD2. Trimming at V came to 3 bases and at J to 5 bases, leaving 2 bases not matched to a gene. From germline, CDR1 is MDHEN and CDR2 SYDVKM. The CDR3 consists of 14 residues. The CDR3 nucleotides read TGTGCCAGCAGTTTCGGGGGGGCGACCGGGGAGCTGTTTTTT. Amino acids: CASSFGGATGELFF.

V gene TRBV7-9 combines with J gene TRBJ1-1; D might be TRBD1 (5 bases). Germline V gives CDR1 SEHNR, CDR2 FQNEAQ (reference sequence). Trimming removed 1 base at V and 7 bases at J, with 10 bases between. There are 13 residues in the CDR3. CDR3: CASSLGGGVEAFF. In DNA, the CDR3 is TGTGCCAGCAGCTTAGGGGGCGGCGTTGAAGCTTTCTTT. Full variable domain (rest looked up from reference TRBV7-9 and TRBJ1-1): DTGVSQNPRHKITKRGQNVTFRCDPISEHNRLYWYRQTLGQGPEFLTYFQNEAQLEKSRLLSDRFSAERPKGSFSTLEIQRTEQGDSAMYLCASSLGGGVEAFFGQGTRLTVV.

The chain employs TRBV6-5 and TRBJ2-1; 10 bases line up with TRBD2. Unmatched junction bases numbered 7, after V lost 4 bases and J lost 7 bases. CDR3 length: 15 amino acids. The germline V gene encodes CDR1 MNHEY and CDR2 SVGAGI. The CDR3 is CASSWASGSMNEQFF. CDR3 coding DNA: TGTGCCAGCAGTTGGGCTAGCGGGAGTATGAATGAGCAGTTCTTC.

CDR3 in amino acids: CASSQAGSSYNEQFF. CDR3 sequence (DNA): TGCGCCAGCAGCCAAGCGGGCAGCTCCTACAATGAGCAGTTCTTC. The chain combines TRBV4-1 with TRBJ2-1; D ambiguous. Germline CDR1 reads MGHRA; CDR2 reads YSYEKL. CDR3 length equals 15 residues. V lost 1 base to trimming and J lost 0 bases, with 7 bases between them.

The gene calls are TRBV19 and TRBJ1-2, with D perhaps TRBD1 (5 bases). Germline CDR1 and CDR2: LNHDA and SQIVND (reference sequence). V gave up 7 bases and J gave up 2 bases, with 17 bases separating them. The CDR3 has 15 residues. This CDR3 is CASTIPSGGNYGYTF. DNA for the CDR3: TGTGCCAGTACCATACCAAGTGGGGGAAACTATGGCTACACCTTC.

The chain has TRBV5-1 and TRBJ1-4; 10 nucleotides align to TRBD1. Losses at the gene ends were 4 bases for V and 5 bases for J; bases not matched to a gene: 5. The CDR3 has 15 amino acids. Germline assignment: CDR1 SGHRS and CDR2 YFSETQ. CDR3 DNA: TGCGCCAGCAGCACGATGACAGGGGGCAATGAAAAACTGTTTTTT. It yields the protein CASSTMTGGNEKLFF.

The J gene is TRBJ1-2, the V gene TRBV6-5; 8 bases match TRBD1. Germline CDR1 MNHEY, CDR2 SVGAGI. There are 15 residues in the CDR3. V dropped 0 bases and J dropped 6; count of bases not matched to a gene: 6. CDR3 amino acids: CASSYSGRGLNGYTF. DNA of the CDR3: TGTGCCAGCAGTTACTCGGGCAGGGGGCTGAATGGCTACACCTTC.

The count of this clone is one. CDR3 nucleotide sequence: TGTGCCAGCAGCTTTTACACCGGGGAGCTGTTTTTT. This sequence encodes CASSFYTGELFF. The J gene is TRBJ2-2, the V gene TRBV7-9; D unresolved. CDR3 length equals 12 residues. V lost 3 bases to trimming and J lost 3 bases, with 2 bases between them. Per germline, CDR1 SEHNR and CDR2 FQNEAQ (reference sequence).

The rearrangement joins TRBV5-1 to TRBJ1-5; the D gene is possibly TRBD1 (5 bases). CDR1 and CDR2 (germline): SGHRS, YFSETQ. The CDR3 consists of 14 residues. V was clipped by 0 bases and J by 2 bases, with 6 bases between them. CDR3 amino acids: CASSLGDGNQPQHF. CDR3 DNA: TGCGCCAGCAGCTTGGGGGACGGCAATCAGCCCCAGCATTTT.

The chain recombines TRBV5-1 with TRBJ2-1; TRBD1 matches at 8 bases. V trimming: 0 bases; J trimming: 3 bases; junction bases outside the gene matches: 14. Germline V lookup: CDR1 SGHRS, CDR2 YFSETQ. CDR3 length equals 19 residues. CDR3 DNA sequence: TGCGCCAGCAGCTTGGGAGGACAGGGAAGGTTGCGGGGCTACAATGAGCAGTTCTTC. Encoded protein: CASSLGGQGRLRGYNEQFF.

V gene TRBV5-1 combines with J gene TRBJ2-7, with 11 positions matching TRBD2. Losses at the gene ends were 2 bases for V and 5 bases for J; bases not matched to a gene: 9. The CDR3 covers 16 residues. From germline, CDR1 is SGHRS and CDR2 YFSETQ. This chain's CDR3 is CASSFLAGGYRDEQYF. CDR3 DNA: TGCGCCAGCAGCTTCCTAGCGGGGGGATATAGGGACGAGCAGTACTTC.

The chain has TRBV4-1 and TRBJ1-2, with D maybe TRBD1 (5 bases). The CDR3 contains 16 residues. Germline V gives CDR1 MGHRA, CDR2 YSYEKL. V was trimmed by 1 base and J by 3 bases, leaving 15 bases between them. CDR3 coding DNA: TGCGCCAGCAGCCAAGTTTTTGGCAGGGTTGACTATGGCTACACCTTC. Encoded protein: CASSQVFGRVDYGYTF.

This clone was seen a handful of times. This sequence joins TRBV2 and TRBJ1-5; D ambiguous. Between the trimmed V and J ends, which lost 3 bases and 7 bases, there was a span of 19 bases. CDR1 SNHLY and CDR2 FYNNEI come from the germline V gene. CDR3 length equals 16 residues. The CDR3 here is CASSDPLESRRQPQHF. The CDR3 nucleotides read TGTGCCAGCAGTGATCCTTTAGAAAGCCGGCGACAGCCCCAGCATTTT. Full variable domain (remainder filled in from reference TRBV2 and TRBJ1-5): EPEVTQTPSHQVTQMGQEVILRCVPISNHLYFYWYRQILGQKVEFLVSFYNNEISEKSEIFDDQFSVERPDGSNFTLKIRSTKLEDSAMYFCASSDPLESRRQPQHFGDGTRLSIL.

This clone has only a few counts. The rearrangement links TRBV28 to TRBJ1-1; 8 nucleotides match TRBD1. Germline CDR1 is MDHEN and CDR2 is SYDVKM. The CDR3 is made up of 23 amino acids. J lost 1 base, V lost 3 bases, and 28 bases had no gene match. The CDR3 spells CASSFKSPTQGAIPNSRNTEAFF. The CDR3 nucleotides are TGTGCCAGCAGTTTCAAATCCCCAACGCAGGGGGCGATCCCAAACTCGCGGAACACTGAAGCTTTCTTT. Together with reference TRBV28 and TRBJ1-1, the CDR3 gives the full variable domain: DVKVTQSSRYLVKRTGEKVFLECVQDMDHENMFWYRQDPGLGLRLIYFSYDVKMKEKGDIPEGYSVSREKKERFSLILESASTNQTSMYLCASSFKSPTQGAIPNSRNTEAFFGQGTRLTVV.

The rearrangement joins TRBV7-8 to TRBJ2-7, with D perhaps matching TRBD2 (6 bases). V lost 6 bases and J lost 1, with 13 bases in between. The germline gives CDR1 SGHVS, CDR2 FQNEAQ. The CDR3 has 14 residues. CDR3 DNA: TGTGCCAGCAGTCCCGGGACTGGGTCCTACGAGCAGTACTTC. Translating it yields CASSPGTGSYEQYF.

The chain links TRBV29-1 to TRBJ1-1; D gene uncertain. The V gene's germline CDR1 is SQVTM and CDR2 ANQGSEA. V shed 4 bases and J shed 1 base, with 7 bases lying between them. The CDR3 loop spans 12 amino acids. The CDR3 DNA reads as TGCAGCGTTGCTAACAGGAACACTGAAGCTTTCTTT. Translation gives CSVANRNTEAFF.

The chain carries TRBV7-9 and TRBJ1-1; tentative D call: TRBD1 (5 bases). There are 15 residues in the CDR3. Trimming shortened V by 2 bases and J by 0 bases, and 10 bases separated the two germline ends. Germline V gene lookup returns CDR1 SEHNR and CDR2 FQNEAQ (reference sequence). CDR3 in DNA: TGTGCCAGCAGCTTATGGGGGAGAATGAACACTGAAGCTTTCTTT. It specifies CASSLWGRMNTEAFF.

The rearrangement uses TRBV19 and TRBJ1-5, with D possibly TRBD1 on 6 matching bases. The CDR3 is 15 residues long. The V gene's germline CDR1 is LNHDA and CDR2 SQIVND (reference sequence). Trimming shortened V by 3 bases and J by 0 bases, and 9 bases separated the two germline ends. CDR3 in DNA: TGTGCCAGTAGTATTCAGGGGTATAGCAATCAGCCCCAGCATTTT. Translation: CASSIQGYSNQPQHF.

The chain is built from TRBV6-5 and TRBJ2-7, with D maybe TRBD1 (5 bases). V lost 5 bases and J 4 bases, leaving 9 bases between the germline ends. The length of the CDR3 is 12 residues. CDR1 is MNHEY, CDR2 SVGAGI, per germline. This CDR3 is CASSRQGYEQYF. The CDR3 nucleotides read TGTGCCAGCAGTCGCCAGGGATACGAGCAGTACTTC.

V and J are TRBV29-1 and TRBJ2-3; D is unresolved. CDR1 SQVTM and CDR2 ANQGSEA come from the germline V gene. This CDR3 spans 10 amino acids. Trimming shortened V by 5 bases and J by 2 bases, and 2 bases separated the two germline ends. CDR3 residues: CSVYTDTQYF. CDR3 bases: TGCAGCGTTTACACAGATACGCAGTATTTT.

This clone was detected a few times. The chain couples TRBV4-1 to TRBJ1-5, with 9 bases fitting TRBD1. This CDR3 contains 16 residues. After removal of 0 bases from V and 7 bases from J, the junction contained 7 bases not matched to a gene. The germline CDR1 and CDR2 sequences are MGHRA and YSYEKL. The CDR3 DNA reads TGCGCCAGCAGCCAAGATGCAGACAGGGGGGGACAGCCCCAGCATTTT. This gives the protein CASSQDADRGGQPQHF.

The V call is TRBV29-1, the J call TRBJ2-7; either TRBD1 or TRBD2 may supply D (5 bases each). Germline V gene lookup returns CDR1 SQVTM and CDR2 ANQGSEA. This CDR3 has 10 amino acids. V gave up 6 bases and J gave up 5 bases, with 8 bases separating them. For the CDR3, the DNA is TGCAGCGTGGGGACGCACGAGCAGTACTTC. Translating it yields CSVGTHEQYF.